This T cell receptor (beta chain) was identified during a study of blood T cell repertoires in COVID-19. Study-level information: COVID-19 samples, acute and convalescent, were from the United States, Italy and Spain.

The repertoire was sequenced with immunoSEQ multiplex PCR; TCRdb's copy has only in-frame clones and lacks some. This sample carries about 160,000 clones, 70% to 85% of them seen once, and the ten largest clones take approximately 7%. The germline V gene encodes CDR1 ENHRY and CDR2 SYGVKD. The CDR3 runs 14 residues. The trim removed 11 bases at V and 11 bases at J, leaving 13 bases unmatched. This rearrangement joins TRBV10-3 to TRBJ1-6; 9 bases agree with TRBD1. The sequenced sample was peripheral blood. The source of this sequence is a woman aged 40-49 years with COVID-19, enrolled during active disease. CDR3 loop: CAPQVDRGRAPLHF. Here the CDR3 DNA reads TGTGCCCCTCAAGTGGACAGGGGAAGGGCACCCCTCCACTTT.